These 11 T cell receptor beta chains came from one sample sequenced in a study of blood T cell repertoires in COVID-19. The method was immunoSEQ multiplex PCR; TCRdb's version includes in-frame clones alone and lacks a portion of them. The data hold fewer than 130,000 clones, with around 89% observed a single time. Sequencing was carried out using peripheral blood. These receptors originate from a woman older than 75 with acute or convalescent COVID-19.

This clone was seen a single time. The V and J genes are TRBV5-1 and TRBJ2-1, with D possibly matching TRBD2 (6 bases). V was cut by 0 bases and J by 5 bases, with 12 bases left in between. The CDR3 totals 15 residues. Germline V gives CDR1 SGHRS, CDR2 YFSETQ. CDR3 region: CASSLAPGADNEQFF. The CDR3 nucleotides read TGCGCCAGCAGCTTGGCCCCGGGAGCTGACAATGAGCAGTTCTTC.

This chain joins TRBV7-8 and TRBJ2-3; 8 bases fit TRBD2. CDR1 is SGHVS, CDR2 FQNEAQ, per germline. With 5 bases clipped from V and 7 bases from J, the junction kept 11 bases outside the gene matches. CDR3 length equals 15 residues. CDR3 nucleotide sequence: TGTGCCAGCAGCGTACCCTCCGGGGGGGAGCATACGCAGTATTTT. It is translated as CASSVPSGGEHTQYF.

The chain uses TRBV19 and TRBJ1-1, with a possible D match to TRBD1 (5 bases). V was shortened by 4 bases and J by 2 bases, with 11 bases between the two germline ends. The CDR3 is 14 amino acids. Germline V gene data show CDR1 as LNHDA and CDR2 as SQIVND (reference sequence). CDR3 nucleotides: TGTGCCAGTAGTACTCAGGGATTTAACACTGAAGCTTTCTTT. Translation gives CASSTQGFNTEAFF.

The V and J genes are TRBV29-1 and TRBJ1-2; 8 bases agree with TRBD1. This CDR3 contains 13 residues. CDR1 is SQVTM and CDR2 is ANQGSEA in the germline V gene. With 3 bases clipped from V and 6 bases from J, the junction kept 6 bases outside the gene matches. CDR3 amino acids: CSVDPGQGDGYTF. CDR3 nucleotides: TGCAGCGTTGACCCAGGACAGGGCGATGGCTACACCTTC.

The chain recombines TRBV5-1 with TRBJ1-4; tentatively, D is TRBD1 (5 bases). Trimming shortened V by 2 bases and J by 7 bases, and 12 bases separated the two germline ends. The CDR3 spans 14 residues. Germline V gives CDR1 SGHRS, CDR2 YFSETQ. CDR3 sequence reads: CASSFGQGGEKLFF. In nucleotides, the CDR3 is TGCGCCAGCAGCTTCGGGCAGGGAGGTGAAAAACTGTTTTTT.

The CDR3: CASSETGQSYNEQFF. The DNA of the CDR3 is TGTGCCAGCAGTGAAACCGGACAGTCCTACAATGAGCAGTTCTTC. The chain carries TRBV6-1 and TRBJ2-1; D is possibly TRBD1 (6 bases). V lost 2 bases to trimming and J lost 1 base, with 9 bases between them. The CDR3 covers 15 residues. CDR1 MNHNS and CDR2 SASEGT come from the germline V gene.

The V and J genes are TRBV28 and TRBJ1-6; a possible D gene is TRBD1 (6 bases). Trimming left V 7 bases short and J 3 bases short, with 10 bases between. The CDR3 sequence is 14 residues long. The germline V gene has CDR1 MDHEN and CDR2 SYDVKM. In nucleotides, the CDR3 is TGTGCCAGCAAGGGACACCTCTATAATTCACCCCTCCACTTT. Amino acids: CASKGHLYNSPLHF.

The chain is built from TRBV30 and TRBJ1-1; D not resolved. Germline loops: CDR1 GTSNPN, CDR2 SVGIG (reference sequence). V gave up 7 bases and J gave up 4 bases, with 16 bases separating them. This CDR3 comprises 13 residues. The CDR3 loop is CASAGLRGTEAFF. In DNA, the CDR3 is TGTGCCTCCGCCGGGCTTCGGGGCACTGAAGCTTTCTTT.

The rearrangement links TRBV19 to TRBJ1-5; 8 nucleotides match TRBD1. The CDR3 has 14 amino acids. J gave up 7 bases and V 4 bases, and 6 bases lay outside the gene matches. From germline, CDR1 is LNHDA and CDR2 SQIVND (reference sequence). CDR3 protein: CASSTDRVRQPQHF. The CDR3 DNA reads TGTGCCAGTAGTACGGACAGGGTAAGGCAGCCCCAGCATTTT.

The rearrangement uses TRBV5-6 and TRBJ2-7; no clear D. V lost 3 bases and J 1 base, leaving 11 bases between the germline ends. CDR1 is SGHDT and CDR2 is YYEEEE in the germline V gene. The CDR3 covers 14 residues. CDR3 sequence reads: CASSYSPSSYEQYF. The CDR3, as DNA: TGTGCCAGCAGCTACAGCCCTTCTTCCTACGAGCAGTACTTC.

This chain connects TRBV20-1 to TRBJ2-7; a weak D match, TRBD1 (5 bases). Trimming removed 3 bases from V and 5 bases from J, with 8 bases in between. CDR1 is DFQATT and CDR2 is SNEGSKA in the germline V gene (reference sequence). This CDR3 comprises 11 residues. In DNA form, the CDR3 reads TGCAGTGCTAGTCTCAGGGACGAGCAGTACTTC. Its translation is CSASLRDEQYF.